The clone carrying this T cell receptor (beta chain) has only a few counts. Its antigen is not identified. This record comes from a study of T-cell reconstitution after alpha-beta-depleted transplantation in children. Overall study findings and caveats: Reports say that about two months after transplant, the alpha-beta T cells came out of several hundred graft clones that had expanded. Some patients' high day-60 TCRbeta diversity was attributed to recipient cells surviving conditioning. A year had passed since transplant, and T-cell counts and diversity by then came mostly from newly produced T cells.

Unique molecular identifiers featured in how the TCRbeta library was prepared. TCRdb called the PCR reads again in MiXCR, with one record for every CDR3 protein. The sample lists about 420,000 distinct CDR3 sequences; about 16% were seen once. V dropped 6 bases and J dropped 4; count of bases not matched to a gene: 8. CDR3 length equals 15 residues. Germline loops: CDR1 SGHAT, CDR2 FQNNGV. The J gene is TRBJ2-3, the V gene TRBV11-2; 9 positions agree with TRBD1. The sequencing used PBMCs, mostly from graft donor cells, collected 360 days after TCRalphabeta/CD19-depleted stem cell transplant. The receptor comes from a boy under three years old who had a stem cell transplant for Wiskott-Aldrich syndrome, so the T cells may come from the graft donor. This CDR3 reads CASRNWDRVPDTQYF. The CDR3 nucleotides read TGTGCCAGCAGGAACTGGGACAGGGTGCCAGATACGCAGTATTTT.